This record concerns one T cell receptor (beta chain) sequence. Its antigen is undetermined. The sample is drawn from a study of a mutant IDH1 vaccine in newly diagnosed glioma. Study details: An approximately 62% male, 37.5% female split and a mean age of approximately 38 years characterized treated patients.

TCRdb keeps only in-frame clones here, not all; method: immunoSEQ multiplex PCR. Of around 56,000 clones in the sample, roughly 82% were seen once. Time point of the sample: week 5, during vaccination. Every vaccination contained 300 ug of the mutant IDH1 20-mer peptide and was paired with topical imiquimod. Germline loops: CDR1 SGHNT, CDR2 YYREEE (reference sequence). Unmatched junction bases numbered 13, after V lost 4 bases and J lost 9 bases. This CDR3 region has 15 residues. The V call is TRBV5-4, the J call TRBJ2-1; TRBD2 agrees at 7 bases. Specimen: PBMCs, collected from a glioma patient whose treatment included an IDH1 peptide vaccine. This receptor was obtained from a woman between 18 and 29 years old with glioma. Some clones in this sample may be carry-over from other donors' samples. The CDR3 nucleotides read TGTGCCAGCAGCGAGAGAGGCGGGGGTAAGGGTGAGCAGTTCTTC. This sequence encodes CASSERGGGKGEQFF.